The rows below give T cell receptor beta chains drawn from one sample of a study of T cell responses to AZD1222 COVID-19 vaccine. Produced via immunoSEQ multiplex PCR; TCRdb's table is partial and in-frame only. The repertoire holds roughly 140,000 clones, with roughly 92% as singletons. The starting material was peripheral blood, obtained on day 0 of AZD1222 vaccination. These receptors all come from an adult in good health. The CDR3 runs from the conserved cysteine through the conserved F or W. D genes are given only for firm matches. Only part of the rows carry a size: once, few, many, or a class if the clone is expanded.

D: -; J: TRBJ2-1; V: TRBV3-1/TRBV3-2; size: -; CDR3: CASSQGGFTLPNEQFF; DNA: TGTGCCAGCAGCCAAGGAGGGTTTACTCTACCCAATGAGCAGTTCTTC
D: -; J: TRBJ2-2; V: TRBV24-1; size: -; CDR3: CATSWRFASGELFF; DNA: TGTGCCACCAGTTGGAGGTTCGCATCCGGGGAGCTGTTTTTT
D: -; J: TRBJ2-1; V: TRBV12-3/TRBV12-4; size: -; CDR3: CASSSGSYNEQFF; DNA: TGTGCCAGCAGCTCAGGGTCCTACAATGAGCAGTTCTTC
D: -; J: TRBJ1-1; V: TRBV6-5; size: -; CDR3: CASSYRGFTEAFF; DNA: TGTGCCAGCAGTTATCGAGGGTTCACTGAAGCTTTCTTT
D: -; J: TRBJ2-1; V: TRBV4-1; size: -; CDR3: CASSQTGTTYNEQFF; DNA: TGCGCCAGCAGCCAAACCGGGACAACCTACAATGAGCAGTTCTTC
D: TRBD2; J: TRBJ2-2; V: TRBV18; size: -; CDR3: CASSPPQRERELFF; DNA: TGTGCCAGCTCACCACCCCAGCGGGAGAGGGAGCTGTTTTTT
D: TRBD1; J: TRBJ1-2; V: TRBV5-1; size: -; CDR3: CASSLEQGAYGYTF; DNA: TGCGCCAGCAGCTTGGAACAGGGGGCTTATGGCTACACCTTC
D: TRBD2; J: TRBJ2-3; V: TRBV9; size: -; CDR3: CASSASGPSTDTQYF; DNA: TGTGCCAGCAGCGCTAGCGGACCTAGCACAGATACGCAGTATTTT
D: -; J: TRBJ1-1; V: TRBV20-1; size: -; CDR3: CSASRGQLNTEAFF; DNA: TGCAGTGCTAGTCGAGGACAACTGAACACTGAAGCTTTCTTT
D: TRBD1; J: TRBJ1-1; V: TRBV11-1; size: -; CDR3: CASSLTGGTEAFF; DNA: TGTGCCAGCAGCTTAACAGGGGGGACTGAAGCTTTCTTT
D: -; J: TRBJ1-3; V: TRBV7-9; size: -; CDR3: CASSLNGNTIYF; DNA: TGTGCCAGCAGCTTAAATGGAAACACCATATATTTT
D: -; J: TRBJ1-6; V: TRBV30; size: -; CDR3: CGCGREYNSPLHF; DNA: TGTGGCTGCGGCAGGGAATACAATTCACCCCTCCACTTT
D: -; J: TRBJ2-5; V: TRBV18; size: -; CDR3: CASSPASPEETQYF; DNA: TGTGCCAGCTCACCGGCCAGCCCAGAAGAGACCCAGTACTTC
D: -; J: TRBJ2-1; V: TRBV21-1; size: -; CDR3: CASSKGTVFYNEQFF; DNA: TGTGCCAGCAGCAAAGGGACAGTTTTTTACAATGAGCAGTTCTTC
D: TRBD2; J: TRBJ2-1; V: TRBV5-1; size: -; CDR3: CASSLYFSGRAQYNEQFF; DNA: TGCGCCAGCAGCTTGTACTTTAGCGGGAGGGCTCAGTACAATGAGCAGTTCTTC
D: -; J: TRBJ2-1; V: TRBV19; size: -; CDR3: CASSGRRYNEQFF; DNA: TGTGCCAGTAGCGGGAGACGTTACAATGAGCAGTTCTTC
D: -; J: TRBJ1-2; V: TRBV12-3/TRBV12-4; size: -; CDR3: CASSLTTGYGYTF; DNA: TGTGCCAGCAGTTTAACGACAGGCTATGGCTACACCTTC
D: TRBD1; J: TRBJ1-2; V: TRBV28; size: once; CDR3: CASRRTGGRGYTF; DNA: TGTGCCAGCAGGAGGACAGGGGGTCGAGGCTACACCTTC
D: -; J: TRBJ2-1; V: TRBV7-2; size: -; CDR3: CASSFDRQIYEQFF; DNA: TGTGCCAGCAGCTTTGACAGGCAAATATATGAGCAGTTCTTC
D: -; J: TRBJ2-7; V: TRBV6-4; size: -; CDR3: CASSPMWGSYEQYF; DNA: TGTGCCAGCAGTCCCATGTGGGGATCCTACGAGCAGTACTTC